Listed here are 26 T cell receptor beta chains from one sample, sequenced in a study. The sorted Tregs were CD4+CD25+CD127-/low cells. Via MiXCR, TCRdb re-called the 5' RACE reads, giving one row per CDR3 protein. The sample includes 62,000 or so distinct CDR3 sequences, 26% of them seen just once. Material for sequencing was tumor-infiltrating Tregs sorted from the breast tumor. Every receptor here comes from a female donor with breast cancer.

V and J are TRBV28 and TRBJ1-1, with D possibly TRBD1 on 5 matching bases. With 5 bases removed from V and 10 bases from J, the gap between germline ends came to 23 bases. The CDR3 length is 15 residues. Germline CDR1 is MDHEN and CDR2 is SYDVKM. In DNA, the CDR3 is TGTGCCAGCAGTCCTACCTTTTTCGATGGGACTCCAGCTTTCTTT. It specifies CASSPTFFDGTPAFF.

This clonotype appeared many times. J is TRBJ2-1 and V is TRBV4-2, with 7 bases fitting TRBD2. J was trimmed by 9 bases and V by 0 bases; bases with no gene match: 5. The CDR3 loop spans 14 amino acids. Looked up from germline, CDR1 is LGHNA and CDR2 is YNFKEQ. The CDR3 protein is CASSQERDYVEQFF. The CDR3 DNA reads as TGTGCCAGCAGCCAAGAGCGGGACTACGTTGAGCAGTTCTTC.

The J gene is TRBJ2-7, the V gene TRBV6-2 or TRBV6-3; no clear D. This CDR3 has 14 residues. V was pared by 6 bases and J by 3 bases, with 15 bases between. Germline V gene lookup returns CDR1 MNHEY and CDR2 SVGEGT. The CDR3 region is CASSSPGVIYEQYF. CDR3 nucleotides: TGTGCCAGCAGCTCCCCAGGAGTTATCTACGAGCAGTACTTC.

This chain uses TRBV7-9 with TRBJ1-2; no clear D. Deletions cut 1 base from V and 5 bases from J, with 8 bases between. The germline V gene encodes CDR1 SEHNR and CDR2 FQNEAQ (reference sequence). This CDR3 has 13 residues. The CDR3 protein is CASSLVEGYGYTF. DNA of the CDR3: TGTGCCAGCAGCTTAGTGGAAGGATATGGCTACACCTTC.

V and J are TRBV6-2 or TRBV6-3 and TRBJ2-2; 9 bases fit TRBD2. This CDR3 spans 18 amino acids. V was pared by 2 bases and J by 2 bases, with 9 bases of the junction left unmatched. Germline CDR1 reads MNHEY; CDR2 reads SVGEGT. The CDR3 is CASSYEAGGTSNTGELFF. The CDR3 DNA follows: TGTGCCAGCAGTTACGAAGCGGGAGGCACTTCAAACACCGGGGAGCTGTTTTTT.

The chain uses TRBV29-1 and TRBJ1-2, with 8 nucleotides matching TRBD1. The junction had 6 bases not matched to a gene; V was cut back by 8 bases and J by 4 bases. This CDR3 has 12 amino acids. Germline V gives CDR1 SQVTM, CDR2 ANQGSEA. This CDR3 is CSIRGPGYGYTF. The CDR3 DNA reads TGCAGCATCAGGGGGCCGGGCTATGGCTACACCTTC.

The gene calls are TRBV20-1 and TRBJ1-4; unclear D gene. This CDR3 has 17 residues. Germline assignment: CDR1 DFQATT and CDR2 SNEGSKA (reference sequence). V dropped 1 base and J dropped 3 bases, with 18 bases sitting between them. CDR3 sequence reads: CSARGFAGLKPNEKLFF. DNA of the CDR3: TGCAGTGCTAGAGGATTTGCCGGGTTAAAGCCTAATGAAAAACTGTTTTTT.

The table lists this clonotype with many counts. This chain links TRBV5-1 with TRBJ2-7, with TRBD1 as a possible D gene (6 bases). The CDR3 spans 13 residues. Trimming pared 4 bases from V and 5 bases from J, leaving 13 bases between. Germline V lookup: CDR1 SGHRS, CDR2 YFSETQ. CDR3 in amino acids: CASSPAAGDEQYF. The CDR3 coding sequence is TGCGCCAGCAGCCCAGCGGCAGGGGACGAGCAGTACTTC.

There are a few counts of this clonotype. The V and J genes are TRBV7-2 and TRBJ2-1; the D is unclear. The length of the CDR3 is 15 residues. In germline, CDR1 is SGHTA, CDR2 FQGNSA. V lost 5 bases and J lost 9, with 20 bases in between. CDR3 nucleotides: TGTGCCAGCAGCCCCCTAACTGGATACCCAAGTGAGCAGTTCTTC. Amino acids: CASSPLTGYPSEQFF.

The CDR3 here is CSARDPRRNTEAFF. Here the CDR3 DNA reads TGCAGTGCTAGAGATCCCAGGCGGAACACTGAAGCTTTCTTT. This sequence joins TRBV20-1 and TRBJ1-1, with D unresolved. Trimming took 0 bases from V and 1 from J, leaving 9 bases between them. Germline V gene lookup returns CDR1 DFQATT and CDR2 SNEGSKA (reference sequence). The CDR3 has 14 amino acids.

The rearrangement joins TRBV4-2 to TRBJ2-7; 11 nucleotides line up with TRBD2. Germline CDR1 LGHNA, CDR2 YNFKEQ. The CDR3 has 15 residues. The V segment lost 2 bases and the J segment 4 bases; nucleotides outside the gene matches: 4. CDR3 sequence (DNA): TGTGCCAGCAGCCAACCCGGGACTAGCGGATACGAGCAGTACTTC. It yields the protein CASSQPGTSGYEQYF.

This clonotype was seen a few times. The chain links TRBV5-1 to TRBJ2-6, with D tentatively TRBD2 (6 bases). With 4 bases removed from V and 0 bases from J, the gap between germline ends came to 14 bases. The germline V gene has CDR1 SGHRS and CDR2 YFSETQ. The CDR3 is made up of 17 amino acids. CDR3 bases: TGCGCCAGCAGCACTCGGGACTTAAGCTCTGGGGCCAACGTCCTGACTTTC. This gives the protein CASSTRDLSSGANVLTF.

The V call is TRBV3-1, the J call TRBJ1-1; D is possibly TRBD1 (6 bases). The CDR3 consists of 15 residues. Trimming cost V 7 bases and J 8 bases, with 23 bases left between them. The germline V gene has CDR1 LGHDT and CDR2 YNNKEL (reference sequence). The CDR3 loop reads CASIPKGTGAGEAFF. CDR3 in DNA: TGTGCCAGCATCCCAAAAGGAACGGGGGCCGGGGAAGCTTTCTTT.

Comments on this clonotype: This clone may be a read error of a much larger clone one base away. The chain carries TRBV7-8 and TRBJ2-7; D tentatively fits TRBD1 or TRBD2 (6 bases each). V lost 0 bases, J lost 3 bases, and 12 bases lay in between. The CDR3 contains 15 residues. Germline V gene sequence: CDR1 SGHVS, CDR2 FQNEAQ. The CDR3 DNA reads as TGTGCCAGCAGCTTAGCGGTGGGGGGCTTCTACGAGCAGTACTTC. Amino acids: CASSLAVGGFYEQYF. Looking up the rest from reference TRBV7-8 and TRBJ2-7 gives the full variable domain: GAGVSQSPRYKVAKRGQDVALRCDPISGHVSLFWYQQALGQGPEFLTYFQNEAQLDKSGLPSDRFFAERPEGSVSTLKIQRTQQEDSAVYLCASSLAVGGFYEQYFGPGTRLTVT.

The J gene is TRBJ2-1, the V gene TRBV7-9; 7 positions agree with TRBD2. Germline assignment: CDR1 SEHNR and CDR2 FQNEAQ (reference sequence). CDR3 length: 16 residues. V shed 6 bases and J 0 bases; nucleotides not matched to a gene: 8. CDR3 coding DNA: TGTGCCAGCAGAGATAGAGCGGGAAACTCCTACAATGAGCAGTTCTTC. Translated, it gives CASRDRAGNSYNEQFF.

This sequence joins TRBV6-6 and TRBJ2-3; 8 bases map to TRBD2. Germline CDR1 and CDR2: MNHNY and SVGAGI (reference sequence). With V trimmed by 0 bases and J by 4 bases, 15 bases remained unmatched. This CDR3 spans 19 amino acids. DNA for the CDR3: TGTGCCAGCAGTTACTCGGTCGGGAGGGCCAGAGATTTATCAGATACGCAGTATTTT. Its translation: CASSYSVGRARDLSDTQYF.

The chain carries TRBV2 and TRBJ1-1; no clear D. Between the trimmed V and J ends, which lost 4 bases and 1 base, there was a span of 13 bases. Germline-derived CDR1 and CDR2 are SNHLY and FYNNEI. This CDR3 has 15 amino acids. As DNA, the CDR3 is TGTGCCAGCAGTGGGGAACGGAGGTGGAACACTGAAGCTTTCTTT. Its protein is CASSGERRWNTEAFF. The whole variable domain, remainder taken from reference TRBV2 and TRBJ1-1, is EPEVTQTPSHQVTQMGQEVILRCVPISNHLYFYWYRQILGQKVEFLVSFYNNEISEKSEIFDDQFSVERPDGSNFTLKIRSTKLEDSAMYFCASSGERRWNTEAFFGQGTRLTVV.

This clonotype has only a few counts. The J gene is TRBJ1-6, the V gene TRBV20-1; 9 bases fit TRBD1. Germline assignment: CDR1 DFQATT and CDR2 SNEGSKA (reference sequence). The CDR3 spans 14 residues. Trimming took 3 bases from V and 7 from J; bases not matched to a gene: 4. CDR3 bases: TGCAGTGCTAGCGGACAGGGGAAAAATTCACCCCTCCACTTT. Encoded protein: CSASGQGKNSPLHF.

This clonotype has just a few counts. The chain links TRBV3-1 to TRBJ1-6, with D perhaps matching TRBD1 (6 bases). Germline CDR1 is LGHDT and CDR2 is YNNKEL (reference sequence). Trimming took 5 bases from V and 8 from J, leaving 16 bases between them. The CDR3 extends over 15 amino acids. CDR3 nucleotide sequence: TGTGCCAGCAGCTCATCAGGGGCAGTGGATTCACCCCTCCACTTT. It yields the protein CASSSSGAVDSPLHF.

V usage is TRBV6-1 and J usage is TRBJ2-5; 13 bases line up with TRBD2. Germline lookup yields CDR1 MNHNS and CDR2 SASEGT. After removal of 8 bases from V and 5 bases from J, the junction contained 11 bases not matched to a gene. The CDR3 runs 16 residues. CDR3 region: CASGAGLAGVGETQYF. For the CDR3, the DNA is TGTGCCAGCGGTGCCGGACTAGCGGGAGTGGGGGAGACCCAGTACTTC.

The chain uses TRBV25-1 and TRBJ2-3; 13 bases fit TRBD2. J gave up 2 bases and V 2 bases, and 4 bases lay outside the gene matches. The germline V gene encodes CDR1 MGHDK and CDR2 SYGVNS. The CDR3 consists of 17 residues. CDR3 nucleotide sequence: TGTGCCAGCAGTGAAAAGGGGACTAGCGGGACCACAGATACGCAGTATTTT. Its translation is CASSEKGTSGTTDTQYF.

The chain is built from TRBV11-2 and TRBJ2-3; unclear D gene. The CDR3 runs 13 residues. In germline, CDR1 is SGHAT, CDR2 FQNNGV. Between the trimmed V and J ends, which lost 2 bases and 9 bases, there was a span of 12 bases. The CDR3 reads CASSLIVTPTQYF. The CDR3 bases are TGTGCCAGCAGCTTAATTGTAACTCCCACGCAGTATTTT.

DNA for the CDR3: TGCGCCAGCAGCCCATCGGACTGGTACGAGCAGTACGTC. Translation gives CASSPSDWYEQYV. This chain links TRBV5-1 with TRBJ2-7; D perhaps matches TRBD2 (5 bases). Deletions cut 4 bases from V and 4 bases from J, with 12 bases between. Per the germline V gene, CDR1 is SGHRS and CDR2 is YFSETQ. The CDR3 extends over 13 amino acids.

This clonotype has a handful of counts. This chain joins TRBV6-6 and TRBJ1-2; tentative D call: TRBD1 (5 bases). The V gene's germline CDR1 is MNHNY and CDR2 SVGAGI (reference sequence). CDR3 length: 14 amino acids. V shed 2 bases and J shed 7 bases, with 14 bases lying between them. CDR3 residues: CASSYEEGRTGYTF. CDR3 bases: TGTGCCAGCAGTTACGAAGAGGGACGGACTGGCTACACCTTC.

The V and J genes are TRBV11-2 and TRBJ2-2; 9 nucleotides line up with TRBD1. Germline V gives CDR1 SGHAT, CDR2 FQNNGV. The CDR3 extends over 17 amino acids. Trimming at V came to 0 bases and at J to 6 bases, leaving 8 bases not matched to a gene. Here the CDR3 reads CASSLDVGQGAAGELFF. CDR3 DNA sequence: TGTGCCAGCAGCTTAGATGTGGGACAGGGAGCTGCCGGGGAGCTGTTTTTT. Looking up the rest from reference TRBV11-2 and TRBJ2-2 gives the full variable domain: EAGVAQSPRYKIIEKRQSVAFWCNPISGHATLYWYQQILGQGPKLLIQFQNNGVVDDSQLPKDRFSAERLKGVDSTLKIQPAKLEDSAVYLCASSLDVGQGAAGELFFGEGSRLTVL.

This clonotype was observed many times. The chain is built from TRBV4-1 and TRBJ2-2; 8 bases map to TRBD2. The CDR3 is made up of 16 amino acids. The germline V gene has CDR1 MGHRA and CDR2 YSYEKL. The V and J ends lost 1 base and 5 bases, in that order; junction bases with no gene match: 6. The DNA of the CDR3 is TGCGCCAGCAGCCAAGGCGGGGGGCGCCGGACCGGGGAGCTGTTTTTT. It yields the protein CASSQGGGRRTGELFF.